This TCR beta chain originates from a study of cytomegalovirus exposure and HLA in healthy donors. Study results and limitations: Confirmation was obtained in vitro that a few CMV-associated chains are specific for CMV antigens. While the bulk of TCR sequences proved rare, some public TCRs turned up in many donors.

Data came from immunoSEQ multiplex PCR; TCRdb stores just in-frame clones and leaves some out. The sample lists 90,000 to 110,000 clones, roughly 86% occurring once. This clone was picked up one time. Its matching antigen is unknown. In germline, CDR1 is MGHRA, CDR2 YSYEKL. Trimming took 0 bases from V and 3 from J, leaving 12 bases between them. The CDR3 sequence is 15 residues long. Sequencing input: PBMCs. The rearrangement links TRBV4-1 to TRBJ2-7; unclear D gene. The sequence was collected from a woman aged 18-29 years in good health and CMV-seropositive. CDR3 sequence reads: CASSQDPAADYEQYF. In DNA form, the CDR3 reads TGCGCCAGCAGCCAAGATCCGGCGGCAGACTACGAGCAGTACTTC.